The clone carrying this TCR beta chain was counted once. Its target is unknown. Germline V gene data show CDR1 as MRHNA and CDR2 as SNTAGT. V gave up 0 bases and J gave up 0 bases, with 12 bases separating them. The CDR3 is made up of 16 amino acids. This entry is derived from a study of cytomegalovirus exposure and HLA in healthy donors. The PCR made use of 60 Vbeta and 13 Jbeta primers. This table comes from immunoSEQ multiplex PCR, and its TCRdb copy is limited to in-frame clones, with some not included. The sample contains under 70,000 clones, approximately 84% of which appear only once. The study's findings and limits: Some public TCRs appeared in many individuals, while most sequences were rare. TRBV6-2, TRBV6-3 and other indistinguishable V segments were excluded. In vitro checks showed that a few CMV-associated chains really do target CMV antigens.

Specimen: PBMCs. The chain is built from TRBV6-4 and TRBJ2-7; D is possibly TRBD2 (5 bases). The sequence derives from a man over 45 in good health and CMV-seronegative. As DNA, the CDR3 is TGTGCCAGCAGTGACTCTAGGACGGGGAGCTCCTACGAGCAGTACTTC. Its translation: CASSDSRTGSSYEQYF.